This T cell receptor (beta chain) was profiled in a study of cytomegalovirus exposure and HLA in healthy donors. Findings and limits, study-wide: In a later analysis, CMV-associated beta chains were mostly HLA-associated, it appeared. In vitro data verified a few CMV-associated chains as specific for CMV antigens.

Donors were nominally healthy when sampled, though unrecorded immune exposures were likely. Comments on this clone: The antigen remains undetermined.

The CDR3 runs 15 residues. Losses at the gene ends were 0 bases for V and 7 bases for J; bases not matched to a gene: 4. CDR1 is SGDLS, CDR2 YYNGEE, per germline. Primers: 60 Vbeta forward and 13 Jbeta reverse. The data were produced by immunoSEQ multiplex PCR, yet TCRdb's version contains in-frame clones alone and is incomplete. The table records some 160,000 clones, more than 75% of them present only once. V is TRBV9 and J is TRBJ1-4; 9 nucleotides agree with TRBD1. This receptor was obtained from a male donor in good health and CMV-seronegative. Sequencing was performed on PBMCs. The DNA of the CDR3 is TGTGCCAGCAGCGTAGCTGGGGACAGGGTTGAAAAACTGTTTTTT. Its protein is CASSVAGDRVEKLFF.